This T cell receptor (beta chain) was profiled in a study of response to subunit inactivated influenza vaccine (dated by TCRdb to 2016 to 2018). About the full investigation: To follow how T cells responded to a trivalent subunit inactivated influenza vaccine, the researchers relied on deep quantitative profiling of the T cell receptor repertoire.

Only a few counts were recorded for this clonotype. Its cognate antigen has yet to be identified. Per-base qualities were not stored, and no clone one base away is much larger. Receptor libraries were prepared by RT-PCR. Sequencing used an Illumina HiSeq 2500. TCRdb reran the public reads through fastp at Q25 and MiXCR, keeping productive beta chains. Here each entry gathers all rows of one CDR3 protein and keeps the most common genes and DNA. The sample table shows just over 300,000 distinct CDR3 sequences, and 21% are seen once. Around 9.6% of the sample comes from the top ten. The CDR3 holds 14 amino acids from the cysteine to the phenylalanine. CDR3 DNA is the only sequence kept; it has 42 bases, read in frame from the first base. Trimmed from V: 6 bases; trimmed from J: 0 bases; junction bases lacking a gene match: 1. Beyond this particular receptor, the publication reports: The authors proposed that each seasonal influenza vaccination may bring in only a limited number of new T cells.

The specimen comprised PBMCs from blood, sampled less than 22 months after vaccination. The sequence links TRBV12-3 or TRBV12-4 to TRBJ2-3; 9 middle bases align to TRBD2. This sequence originates from a man aged 45-69 years who received an inactivated influenza vaccine. Donor details come from another sample of the same person, matched by shared clones. The CDR3 protein: CASRGLASTDTQYF. The nucleotide sequence is TGTGCCAGCAGGGGACTAGCTAGCACAGATACGCAGTATTTT.